This T cell receptor (beta chain) was captured in a study of shared clonotypes between healthy human individuals. About the research overall: The plates for each donor numbered three CD4 naive, three CD4 memory, two CD8 naive and one CD8 memory.

The method was immunoSEQ multiplex PCR; TCRdb's version includes in-frame clones alone and lacks a portion of them. This sample has hundreds of thousands of clones, with 73% found just once. Donors comprised healthy HIV-negative adults lacking recent acute infections or vaccinations. Every donor was a Caucasian adult from Nashville, Tennessee. Germline loops: CDR1 SGHRS, CDR2 YFSETQ. The CDR3 consists of 14 residues. Losses at the gene ends were 4 bases for V and 4 bases for J; bases not matched to a gene: 6. The TCR was taken from a man aged 30-40 years in good health. Sequencing was carried out using memory CD4+ T cells sorted from blood. The subset is: CD45RA-negative fraction. This rearrangement joins TRBV5-1 to TRBJ1-2; 8 nucleotides agree with TRBD1. The DNA for the CDR3 is TGCGCCAGCAGCCCAGGGGACAGGAGCTATGGCTACACCTTC. Its translation is CASSPGDRSYGYTF. Combining the CDR3 with reference TRBV5-1 and TRBJ1-2 gives the whole variable domain KAGVTQTPRYLIKTRGQQVTLSCSPISGHRSVSWYQQTPGQGLQFLFEYFSETQRNKGNFPGRFSGRQFSNSRSEMNVSTLELGDSALYLCASSPGDRSYGYTFGSGTRLTVV.